Below, 26 T cell receptor beta chains from the same sample are listed, as sequenced in a study of blood T cell repertoires in COVID-19. TCRdb keeps only in-frame clones here, not all; method: immunoSEQ multiplex PCR. The table has some 50,000 clones, about 80% seen once. Sequencing was done on a sample of peripheral blood. These receptors were taken from a human donor in a cohort sampled during active COVID-19.

V gene TRBV19 combines with J gene TRBJ1-1; D unclear. Germline lookup yields CDR1 LNHDA and CDR2 SQIVND (reference sequence). This CDR3 has 13 residues. The germline V and J ends were trimmed by 4 bases and 3 bases, with 9 bases remaining between them. CDR3 in DNA: TGTGCCAGTAGTAACTCAGGATACACTGAAGCTTTCTTT. It translates to CASSNSGYTEAFF. Using reference TRBV19 and TRBJ1-1 for the parts outside the CDR3, the full variable domain is DGGITQSPKYLFRKEGQNVTLSCEQNLNHDAMYWYRQDPGQGLRLIYYSQIVNDFQKGDIAEGYSVSREKKESFPLTVTSAQKNPTAFYLCASSNSGYTEAFFGQGTRLTVV.

This clone was counted once. V is TRBV4-2 and J is TRBJ2-1, with unresolved D. Germline assignment: CDR1 LGHNA and CDR2 YNFKEQ. V lost 1 base and J 8 bases, leaving 6 bases between the germline ends. The CDR3 sequence is 12 residues long. The CDR3 here is CASSQASDEQFF. The CDR3 DNA is TGTGCCAGCAGCCAAGCGTCTGATGAGCAGTTCTTC.

V is TRBV10-3 and J is TRBJ1-2, with TRBD1 identical over 7 bases. CDR3 length: 14 amino acids. J lost 4 bases, V lost 5 bases, and 7 bases had no gene match. Per the germline V gene, CDR1 is ENHRY and CDR2 is SYGVKD. The CDR3 is CAISPRQGPYGYTF. The CDR3 DNA reads TGTGCCATCAGTCCCCGACAGGGTCCCTATGGCTACACCTTC.

The gene calls are TRBV12-3 or TRBV12-4 and TRBJ2-3; 8 bases fit TRBD1. The CDR3 sequence is 13 residues long. The trim removed 2 bases at V and 6 bases at J, leaving 1 base unmatched. In DNA, the CDR3 is TGTGCCAGCAGTTTAAGACAGGGGGATACGCAGTATTTT. As protein: CASSLRQGDTQYF.

The V and J genes are TRBV7-2 and TRBJ1-5; 8 bases fit TRBD1. Unmatched junction bases numbered 6, after V lost 3 bases and J lost 5 bases. This CDR3 comprises 15 residues. CDR1 is SGHTA, CDR2 FQGNSA, per germline. This chain's CDR3 is CASSFTGTGYQPQHF. CDR3 DNA sequence: TGTGCCAGCAGCTTTACCGGGACAGGTTATCAGCCCCAGCATTTT.

The V gene is TRBV20-1, the J gene TRBJ1-2, with D hard to call. This CDR3 comprises 14 residues. Per germline, CDR1 DFQATT and CDR2 SNEGSKA (reference sequence). V was pared by 3 bases and J by 5 bases, with 16 bases between. The CDR3 nucleotides are TGCAGTGCTAGTCAGAAAGCGGGCAGTTATGGCTACACCTTC. This gives the protein CSASQKAGSYGYTF.

This sequence joins TRBV18 and TRBJ2-6; D not certain. V was clipped by 6 bases and J by 0 bases, with 6 bases between them. Germline lookup yields CDR1 KGHSH and CDR2 LQKENI. This CDR3 comprises 14 residues. CDR3 protein: CASSPISGANVLTF. The CDR3 bases are TGTGCCAGCTCCCCTATCTCTGGGGCCAACGTCCTGACTTTC.

The chain employs TRBV11-2 and TRBJ2-7; the D gene is possibly TRBD1 (5 bases). The CDR3 extends over 19 amino acids. Trimming took 2 bases from V and 5 from J, leaving 28 bases between them. Germline V gene sequence: CDR1 SGHAT, CDR2 FQNNGV. The CDR3 region has the DNA TGTGCCAGCAGCTTACTCGCCCGAAAATCAGGGTCGAGGAGAGACGAGCAGTACTTC. It codes for CASSLLARKSGSRRDEQYF.

The chain joins TRBV4-3 to TRBJ2-6, with 7 nucleotides matching TRBD1. V dropped 2 bases and J dropped 2; count of bases not matched to a gene: 0. Germline assignment: CDR1 LGHNA and CDR2 YSLEER. The length of the CDR3 is 15 residues. The CDR3 DNA is TGCGCCAGCAGCCAAACAGGGGCTGGGGCCAACGTCCTGACTTTC. Protein sequence: CASSQTGAGANVLTF.

This chain uses TRBV9 with TRBJ2-3; a weak D match, TRBD2 (6 bases). V gave up 2 bases and J gave up 4 bases, with 14 bases separating them. This CDR3 contains 15 residues. From germline, CDR1 is SGDLS and CDR2 YYNGEE. The CDR3 is CASSVASVGADTQYF. In DNA form, the CDR3 reads TGTGCCAGCAGCGTCGCTAGCGTCGGAGCAGATACGCAGTATTTT.

The chain carries TRBV20-1 and TRBJ2-1; 8 bases are shared with TRBD2. The CDR3 totals 14 residues. Germline lookup yields CDR1 DFQATT and CDR2 SNEGSKA (reference sequence). V shed 3 bases, J shed 8 bases, and the junction held 9 bases outside the gene matches. The DNA for the CDR3 is TGCAGTGCTAGTAGTGGGCGGGAGGCCCATGAGCAGTTCTTC. It codes for CSASSGREAHEQFF.

V is TRBV5-4 and J is TRBJ2-5; weak D call: TRBD1 (6 bases). CDR3 size: 16 residues. The ends were cut back, 0 bases at V and 1 base at J, with 13 bases in the middle. Per germline, CDR1 SGHNT and CDR2 YYREEE (reference sequence). The CDR3 DNA is TGTGCCAGCAGCTTGGGTGGTACAGGGTTCCAAGAGACCCAGTACTTC. Translating it yields CASSLGGTGFQETQYF.

In this sample, this clone turned up a few times. This sequence joins TRBV4-1 and TRBJ1-3, with TRBD1 matching 7 bases. Germline V gene data show CDR1 as MGHRA and CDR2 as YSYEKL. Germline trimming cut 3 bases from V and 0 bases from J; bases unmatched to any gene: 2. The CDR3 spans 15 residues. The CDR3 DNA reads as TGCGCCAGCAGCCACGGACAGGCCTCTGGAAACACCATATATTTT. This codes for CASSHGQASGNTIYF.

The chain uses TRBV19 and TRBJ1-5, with D uncertain. The CDR3 totals 13 residues. Trimming left V 4 bases short and J 7 bases short, with 11 bases between. Germline V CDR1 and CDR2: LNHDA, SQIVND (reference sequence). CDR3 sequence reads: CASSRRVGQPQHF. Written as DNA, the CDR3 is TGTGCCAGTAGTAGGAGAGTTGGGCAGCCCCAGCATTTT. The full variable domain, its missing parts supplied by reference TRBV19 and TRBJ1-5, is DGGITQSPKYLFRKEGQNVTLSCEQNLNHDAMYWYRQDPGQGLRLIYYSQIVNDFQKGDIAEGYSVSREKKESFPLTVTSAQKNPTAFYLCASSRRVGQPQHFGDGTRLSIL.

The V and J genes are TRBV27 and TRBJ2-5, with 9 positions matching TRBD2. Per germline, CDR1 MNHEY and CDR2 SMNVEV (reference sequence). The junction had 4 bases not matched to a gene; V was cut back by 3 bases and J by 5 bases. This CDR3 contains 14 residues. In DNA form, the CDR3 reads TGTGCCAGCAGTTTGTCTAGCGGGGTGGAGACCCAGTACTTC. Residues: CASSLSSGVETQYF.

V gene TRBV3-1 (or the pseudogene TRBV3-2) combines with J gene TRBJ2-7; D is perhaps TRBD2 (6 bases). V was cut by 3 bases and J by 2 bases, with 20 bases left in between. Germline V lookup: CDR1 LGHDT, CDR2 YNNKEL (reference sequence). This CDR3 has 17 residues. The CDR3, as DNA: TGTGCCAGCAGCCAGCTCTTCTCAGGGACTTCAACCTACGAGCAGTACTTC. Translating it yields CASSQLFSGTSTYEQYF.

The chain joins TRBV9 to TRBJ2-1, with D possibly being TRBD2 (6 bases). The ends were cut back, 3 bases at V and 7 bases at J, with 20 bases in the middle. This CDR3 region has 16 residues. Germline-derived CDR1 and CDR2 are SGDLS and YYNGEE. The CDR3 sequence is CASSELGGAAGNEQFF. In DNA, the CDR3 is TGTGCCAGCAGCGAGTTGGGCGGGGCGGCGGGGAATGAGCAGTTCTTC.

The V gene is TRBV12-5, the J gene TRBJ2-6; D not resolved. CDR1 and CDR2 from the germline V gene are LGHNT and FRNRAP. V lost 5 bases and J lost 1, with 9 bases in between. The CDR3 runs 15 residues. The CDR3: CASGPGVSGANVLTF. Here the CDR3 DNA reads TGTGCTAGTGGTCCAGGTGTATCTGGGGCCAACGTCCTGACTTTC.

The CDR3 here is CASSLLAGVAKNIQYF. The CDR3 bases are TGTGCCAGCAGCTTATTAGCGGGAGTAGCCAAAAACATTCAGTACTTC. The genes are TRBV7-2 and TRBJ2-4; 9 bases line up with TRBD2. Germline loops: CDR1 SGHTA, CDR2 FQGNSA. The CDR3 has 16 amino acids. Germline trimming cut 2 bases from V and 0 bases from J; bases unmatched to any gene: 2.

About this clone: The junction shows a germline mismatch at one end, possibly a read error. The chain employs TRBV3-1 (or the pseudogene TRBV3-2) and TRBJ1-1; 7 bases match TRBD1. Germline CDR1 LGHDT, CDR2 YNNKEL (reference sequence). This CDR3 region has 15 residues. CDR3 bases: TGTGCCAGCAGGCAAGGACAGGTTGAGGACACTGAAGCTTTCTTT. It is translated as CASRQGQVEDTEAFF.

The chain is built from TRBV9 and TRBJ1-5; 10 nucleotides agree with TRBD1. V shed 3 bases, J shed 6 bases, and the junction held 6 bases outside the gene matches. The CDR3 extends over 15 amino acids. Germline CDR1 and CDR2: SGDLS and YYNGEE. The CDR3: CASSATGGAGQPQHF. CDR3 bases: TGTGCCAGCAGCGCGACAGGGGGCGCCGGTCAGCCCCAGCATTTT.

V is TRBV19 and J is TRBJ2-7; the match to TRBD1 covers 9 bases. Germline assignment: CDR1 LNHDA and CDR2 SQIVND (reference sequence). CDR3 size: 14 residues. V lost 6 bases and J lost 5; bases outside the gene matches: 8. CDR3 coding DNA: TGTGCCAGTAGGGGGACAGGGCAATCCAACGAGCAGTACTTC. The encoded protein is CASRGTGQSNEQYF.

V and J are TRBV2 and TRBJ2-7; TRBD2 is a possible D gene (6 bases). The CDR3 has 15 residues. Germline assignment: CDR1 SNHLY and CDR2 FYNNEI. V gave up 7 bases and J gave up 0 bases, with 16 bases separating them. The CDR3 sequence: CASNPALAASYEQYF. The DNA for the CDR3 is TGTGCCAGCAATCCGGCACTAGCTGCCTCCTACGAGCAGTACTTC.

V and J are TRBV15 and TRBJ2-1; the match to TRBD2 covers 12 bases. CDR1 is LNHNV and CDR2 is YYDKDF in the germline V gene (reference sequence). V lost 2 bases to trimming and J lost 4 bases; unmatched junction nucleotides: 3. There are 16 residues in the CDR3. The CDR3 here is CATSRSSGGVYNEQFF. The CDR3 DNA reads TGTGCCACCAGCAGATCTAGCGGGGGGGTTTACAATGAGCAGTTCTTC. The whole variable domain, remainder taken from reference TRBV15 and TRBJ2-1, is DAMVIQNPRYQVTQFGKPVTLSCSQTLNHNVMYWYQQKSSQAPKLLFHYYDKDFNNEADTPDNFQSRRPNTSFCFLDIRSPGLGDTAMYLCATSRSSGGVYNEQFFGPGTRLTVL.

In the case of this clone: The same CDR3 can be traced to other DNA sequences in this sample. The chain carries TRBV18 and TRBJ2-2; no clear D gene. The CDR3 has 13 amino acids. The V end lost 3 bases, the J end lost 3 bases, and 5 bases lay between the germline ends. CDR1 KGHSH and CDR2 LQKENI come from the germline V gene. As DNA, the CDR3 is TGTGCCAGCTCACCTAGCCACACCGGGGAGCTGTTTTTT. It codes for CASSPSHTGELFF.

The V call is TRBV5-4, the J call TRBJ2-2; 10 bases line up with TRBD2. J was trimmed by 7 bases and V by 4 bases; bases with no gene match: 10. Germline CDR1 SGHNT, CDR2 YYREEE (reference sequence). This CDR3 is 16 amino acids long. The CDR3 bases are TGTGCCAGCAGCAGAGGGGTAGCGGGGGGCGTCGGGGAGCTGTTTTTT. The encoded protein is CASSRGVAGGVGELFF.